Listed below are T cell receptor beta chains from one sample, sequenced in a study of technical replicates of blood from several donors. Clones were sequenced by immunoSEQ multiplex PCR, and TCRdb holds only the in-frame ones, with some missing. Of 60,000 to 80,000 clones in the sample, about 90% were seen once. The sample comprised T cells isolated from PBMCs. All receptors come from a human donor in good health. Each CDR3 is given with its conserved first and last residue. The D gene is left open where the match is weak. Expanded clones are given a class, and other clones once, few, many or no size at all.

clone_size: NA
cdr3_length: 16
j_call: TRBJ2-6
d_call: TRBD1
v_call: TRBV5-3
cdr3_aa: CARSRDREAGANVLTF
cdr3_nt: TGTGCCAGAAGCCGGGACAGGGAGGCTGGGGCCAACGTCCTGACTTTC

clone_size: few
cdr3_length: 16
j_call: TRBJ2-2
d_call: NA
v_call: TRBV4-1
cdr3_aa: CASSPEGSIRIRELFF
cdr3_nt: TGCGCCAGCAGCCCGGAGGGGAGTATCAGGATCCGGGAGCTGTTTTTT

clone_size: NA
cdr3_length: 13
j_call: TRBJ2-4
d_call: TRBD2
v_call: TRBV5-6
cdr3_aa: CASSSERGNIQYF
cdr3_nt: TGTGCCAGCAGCTCGGAGCGGGGAAACATTCAGTACTTC

clone_size: NA
cdr3_length: 11
j_call: TRBJ1-4
d_call: TRBD1
v_call: TRBV30
cdr3_aa: CAWSSGGRLFF
cdr3_nt: TGTGCCTGGAGCTCAGGGGGCCGGCTGTTTTTT

clone_size: NA
cdr3_length: 13
j_call: TRBJ2-7
d_call: NA
v_call: TRBV7-9
cdr3_aa: CASSLGTEDEQYF
cdr3_nt: TGTGCCAGCAGCTTAGGGACAGAGGACGAGCAGTACTTC

clone_size: NA
cdr3_length: 15
j_call: TRBJ1-1
d_call: NA
v_call: TRBV6-5
cdr3_aa: CASSYSPTGLTEAFF
cdr3_nt: TGTGCCAGCAGTTACTCGCCGACGGGTCTAACTGAAGCTTTCTTT

clone_size: NA
cdr3_length: 15
j_call: TRBJ2-3
d_call: NA
v_call: TRBV7-2
cdr3_aa: CASSIGQLSTDTQYF
cdr3_nt: TGTGCCAGCAGCATTGGACAGCTTAGCACAGATACGCAGTATTTT

clone_size: NA
cdr3_length: 15
j_call: TRBJ2-7
d_call: NA
v_call: TRBV28
cdr3_aa: CASSYGSGSSYEQYF
cdr3_nt: TGTGCCAGCAGTTACGGTAGCGGTAGCTCCTACGAGCAGTACTTC

clone_size: NA
cdr3_length: 12
j_call: TRBJ1-1
d_call: NA
v_call: TRBV27
cdr3_aa: CASSRSGQEAFF
cdr3_nt: TGTGCCAGCAGCCGCTCGGGTCAAGAAGCTTTCTTT

clone_size: NA
cdr3_length: 12
j_call: TRBJ1-2
d_call: NA
v_call: TRBV2
cdr3_aa: CASSPQGYGYTF
cdr3_nt: TGTGCCAGCAGTCCTCAGGGGTATGGCTACACCTTC

clone_size: NA
cdr3_length: 15
j_call: TRBJ2-3
d_call: TRBD2
v_call: TRBV5-4
cdr3_aa: CASSLRGRATDTQYF
cdr3_nt: TGTGCCAGCAGCTTACGCGGGAGGGCTACAGATACGCAGTATTTT

clone_size: once
cdr3_length: 13
j_call: TRBJ2-1
d_call: NA
v_call: TRBV9
cdr3_aa: CASSVGLGGEQFF
cdr3_nt: TGTGCCAGCAGCGTAGGGTTAGGAGGCGAGCAGTTCTTC

clone_size: NA
cdr3_length: 12
j_call: TRBJ1-5
d_call: NA
v_call: TRBV6-1
cdr3_aa: CASSQGNQPQHF
cdr3_nt: TGTGCCAGCAGTCAGGGCAATCAGCCCCAGCATTTT

clone_size: NA
cdr3_length: 16
j_call: TRBJ1-1
d_call: TRBD1
v_call: TRBV5-4
cdr3_aa: CASSLAGGYQNTEAFF
cdr3_nt: TGTGCCAGCAGCTTGGCAGGGGGCTATCAGAACACTGAAGCTTTCTTT

clone_size: NA
cdr3_length: 11
j_call: TRBJ2-7
d_call: NA
v_call: TRBV27
cdr3_aa: CASSSHYEQYF
cdr3_nt: TGTGCCAGCAGTTCCCACTACGAGCAGTACTTC

clone_size: NA
cdr3_length: 15
j_call: TRBJ1-2
d_call: TRBD1
v_call: TRBV4-1
cdr3_aa: CASSQSGQGGYGYTF
cdr3_nt: TGCGCCAGCAGCCAATCAGGACAGGGCGGCTATGGCTACACCTTC

clone_size: NA
cdr3_length: 17
j_call: TRBJ1-2
d_call: TRBD1
v_call: TRBV5-4
cdr3_aa: CASSLPFDRASLYGYTF
cdr3_nt: TGTGCCAGCAGCCTACCATTTGACAGGGCCAGCCTCTATGGCTACACCTTC

clone_size: NA
cdr3_length: 15
j_call: TRBJ2-7
d_call: TRBD2
v_call: TRBV9
cdr3_aa: CASSVAGTSIDEQYF
cdr3_nt: TGTGCCAGCAGCGTGGCCGGGACTAGTATCGACGAGCAGTACTTC

clone_size: NA
cdr3_length: 12
j_call: TRBJ2-1
d_call: NA
v_call: TRBV10-3
cdr3_aa: CAISDRYNEQFF
cdr3_nt: TGTGCCATCAGTGACCGGTACAATGAGCAGTTCTTC

clone_size: once
cdr3_length: 15
j_call: TRBJ1-2
d_call: NA
v_call: TRBV11-3
cdr3_aa: CASSPLRQVPYGYTF
cdr3_nt: TGTGCCAGCAGTCCTCTGAGACAAGTCCCCTATGGCTACACCTTC

clone_size: NA
cdr3_length: 14
j_call: TRBJ1-4
d_call: NA
v_call: TRBV4-1
cdr3_aa: CASRPPATNEKLFF
cdr3_nt: TGCGCCAGCAGACCACCGGCAACTAATGAAAAACTGTTTTTT

clone_size: NA
cdr3_length: 15
j_call: TRBJ2-2
d_call: TRBD2
v_call: TRBV2
cdr3_aa: CASSGLAENTGELFF
cdr3_nt: TGTGCCAGCAGCGGACTAGCGGAGAACACCGGGGAGCTGTTTTTT

clone_size: NA
cdr3_length: 13
j_call: TRBJ1-1
d_call: NA
v_call: TRBV12-5
cdr3_aa: CASHTDYDTEAFF
cdr3_nt: TGTGCTAGCCACACAGACTATGACACTGAAGCTTTCTTT

clone_size: NA
cdr3_length: 14
j_call: TRBJ1-1
d_call: TRBD1
v_call: TRBV9
cdr3_aa: CASSDRTGGGEAFF
cdr3_nt: TGTGCCAGCAGCGACAGGACAGGGGGTGGTGAAGCTTTCTTT

clone_size: NA
cdr3_length: 14
j_call: TRBJ2-1
d_call: TRBD2
v_call: TRBV5-6
cdr3_aa: CASSLGAVAGGQFF
cdr3_nt: TGTGCCAGCAGCTTGGGAGCAGTAGCGGGAGGGCAGTTCTTC

clone_size: NA
cdr3_length: 13
j_call: TRBJ2-7
d_call: NA
v_call: TRBV7-8
cdr3_aa: CASSSQTGYEQYF
cdr3_nt: TGTGCCAGCAGCTCACAGACAGGATACGAGCAGTACTTC

clone_size: NA
cdr3_length: 14
j_call: TRBJ1-4
d_call: TRBD1
v_call: TRBV19
cdr3_aa: CASSKGQGHEKLFF
cdr3_nt: TGTGCCAGTAGTAAGGGACAGGGGCACGAAAAACTGTTTTTT

clone_size: NA
cdr3_length: 15
j_call: TRBJ1-1
d_call: NA
v_call: TRBV27
cdr3_aa: CASGSGVWANTEAFF
cdr3_nt: TGTGCCAGCGGTTCAGGGGTATGGGCGAACACTGAAGCTTTCTTT

clone_size: NA
cdr3_length: 19
j_call: TRBJ2-1
d_call: TRBD1
v_call: TRBV7-2
cdr3_aa: CASSFRPYVGTGLKDEQFF
cdr3_nt: TGTGCCAGCAGCTTCCGGCCCTATGTGGGGACAGGCCTGAAGGATGAGCAGTTCTTC

clone_size: NA
cdr3_length: 14
j_call: TRBJ1-4
d_call: NA
v_call: TRBV11-2
cdr3_aa: CASSLAVVDEKLFF
cdr3_nt: TGTGCCAGCAGCTTAGCGGTGGTTGATGAAAAACTGTTTTTT

clone_size: NA
cdr3_length: 13
j_call: TRBJ2-5
d_call: TRBD1
v_call: TRBV19
cdr3_aa: CASSYRDRETQYF
cdr3_nt: TGTGCCAGTAGTTACCGGGACAGAGAGACCCAGTACTTC

clone_size: NA
cdr3_length: 17
j_call: TRBJ1-5
d_call: NA
v_call: TRBV30
cdr3_aa: CAWSDPVTRISNQPQHF
cdr3_nt: TGTGCCTGGAGCGACCCGGTGACAAGAATTAGCAATCAGCCCCAGCATTTT

clone_size: NA
cdr3_length: 16
j_call: TRBJ1-1
d_call: NA
v_call: TRBV5-6
cdr3_aa: CASSGWASGRHTEAFF
cdr3_nt: TGTGCCAGCAGCGGCTGGGCCTCCGGTCGGCACACTGAAGCTTTCTTT

clone_size: NA
cdr3_length: 13
j_call: TRBJ2-1
d_call: TRBD1
v_call: TRBV30
cdr3_aa: CAWIGTAYNEQFF
cdr3_nt: TGTGCCTGGATTGGGACAGCATACAATGAGCAGTTCTTC

clone_size: NA
cdr3_length: 16
j_call: TRBJ2-1
d_call: NA
v_call: TRBV5-4
cdr3_aa: CASSDRLSSSYNEQFF
cdr3_nt: TGTGCCAGCAGCGACAGGTTGAGTTCTTCCTACAATGAGCAGTTCTTC

clone_size: NA
cdr3_length: 15
j_call: TRBJ2-7
d_call: TRBD2
v_call: TRBV9
cdr3_aa: CASSPRLAGPYEQYF
cdr3_nt: TGTGCCAGCAGCCCGCGACTAGCGGGACCCTACGAGCAGTACTTC

clone_size: NA
cdr3_length: 13
j_call: TRBJ2-2
d_call: NA
v_call: TRBV18
cdr3_aa: CASSPGSGGELFF
cdr3_nt: TGTGCCAGCTCACCTGGGTCAGGCGGGGAGCTGTTTTTT

clone_size: NA
cdr3_length: 15
j_call: TRBJ2-1
d_call: TRBD2
v_call: TRBV9
cdr3_aa: CASTSSGSSYNEQFF
cdr3_nt: TGTGCCAGCACCTCTAGCGGGAGCTCCTACAATGAGCAGTTCTTC

clone_size: NA
cdr3_length: 12
j_call: TRBJ1-1
d_call: TRBD1
v_call: TRBV19
cdr3_aa: CASDRGNTEAFF
cdr3_nt: TGTGCCAGTGACAGGGGGAACACTGAAGCTTTCTTT

clone_size: NA
cdr3_length: 13
j_call: TRBJ2-7
d_call: NA
v_call: TRBV5-1
cdr3_aa: CASSLVTAYEQYF
cdr3_nt: TGCGCCAGCAGCTTGGTCACAGCTTACGAGCAGTACTTC

clone_size: NA
cdr3_length: 17
j_call: TRBJ2-1
d_call: TRBD2
v_call: TRBV28
cdr3_aa: CASILETSGGPYNEQFF
cdr3_nt: TGTGCCAGCATCCTTGAGACTAGCGGGGGACCCTACAATGAGCAGTTCTTC

clone_size: once
cdr3_length: 15
j_call: TRBJ2-2
d_call: TRBD1
v_call: TRBV7-2
cdr3_aa: CASIETGVIVGELFF
cdr3_nt: TGTGCCAGCATCGAGACAGGGGTTATCGTGGGGGAGCTGTTTTTT

clone_size: NA
cdr3_length: 15
j_call: TRBJ2-7
d_call: NA
v_call: TRBV9
cdr3_aa: CASSTTLGQPYEQYF
cdr3_nt: TGTGCCAGCAGCACTACCCTCGGACAGCCCTACGAGCAGTACTTC

clone_size: NA
cdr3_length: 14
j_call: TRBJ2-7
d_call: NA
v_call: TRBV5-1
cdr3_aa: CASSLGGLGNEQYF
cdr3_nt: TGCGCCAGCAGCTTGGGCGGGCTAGGCAACGAGCAGTACTTC

clone_size: NA
cdr3_length: 11
j_call: TRBJ1-1
d_call: NA
v_call: TRBV9
cdr3_aa: CASRADGEAFF
cdr3_nt: TGTGCCAGCAGAGCGGACGGAGAAGCTTTCTTT

clone_size: NA
cdr3_length: 17
j_call: TRBJ1-1
d_call: TRBD1
v_call: TRBV5-1
cdr3_aa: CASSLYSDREMNTEAFF
cdr3_nt: TGCGCCAGCAGCTTGTATTCGGACAGGGAGATGAACACTGAAGCTTTCTTT

clone_size: NA
cdr3_length: 15
j_call: TRBJ2-1
d_call: NA
v_call: TRBV7-8
cdr3_aa: CASSPSDGSYNEQFF
cdr3_nt: TGTGCCAGCAGCCCTAGTGATGGATCCTACAATGAGCAGTTCTTC

clone_size: NA
cdr3_length: 16
j_call: TRBJ1-2
d_call: TRBD1
v_call: TRBV7-9
cdr3_aa: CASSLEGQQANYGYTF
cdr3_nt: TGTGCCAGCAGCTTAGAGGGACAGCAAGCTAACTATGGCTACACCTTC

clone_size: NA
cdr3_length: 13
j_call: TRBJ2-7
d_call: NA
v_call: TRBV6-5
cdr3_aa: CASSFSGAYEQYF
cdr3_nt: TGTGCCAGCAGTTTCTCAGGGGCCTACGAGCAGTACTTC

clone_size: NA
cdr3_length: 16
j_call: TRBJ2-5
d_call: TRBD1
v_call: TRBV15
cdr3_aa: CATSRDLTGLVETQYF
cdr3_nt: TGTGCCACCAGCAGAGATTTGACAGGGCTGGTTGAGACCCAGTACTTC

clone_size: NA
cdr3_length: 17
j_call: TRBJ1-5
d_call: TRBD1
v_call: TRBV10-3
cdr3_aa: CAISDFGTGAFNQPQHF
cdr3_nt: TGTGCCATCAGTGACTTTGGGACAGGGGCTTTCAATCAGCCCCAGCATTTT

clone_size: NA
cdr3_length: 12
j_call: TRBJ1-3
d_call: NA
v_call: TRBV30
cdr3_aa: CAWTTGKNTIYF
cdr3_nt: TGTGCCTGGACAACAGGGAAAAACACCATATATTTT